The clone carrying this T cell receptor (beta chain) occurred a few times. Its antigen remains unidentified. The sample originates from a study of T cells in Graves' hyperthyroidism and ophthalmopathy. At the level of the study: Once the initial diagnosis was made, peripheral blood was obtained before any treatment.

V lost 7 bases and J lost 1, with 10 bases in between. This CDR3 region has 13 residues. Germline V gives CDR1 MNHEY, CDR2 SVGEGT. Clinical symptoms, serum thyroxine and TRAb, thyroid ultrasound and orbital computed tomography were used for the diagnoses. Source material for PBMCs was more than 7.5 ml fresh peripheral blood. Study-level points and caveats: Most thyroid-expanded clonotypes above 0.001 were also found in blood.

Amplification yielded TCR beta CDR3 regions, with RNA transcripts as the source. In the first-round RT-PCR of the TCR CDR3, the HTBI primer set was used. One entry per CDR3 protein results from TCRdb running MiXCR on the multiplex PCR reads. In the table there are 450,000 to 500,000 distinct CDR3 sequences, roughly 22% of which are singletons. This chain uses TRBV6-2 or TRBV6-3 with TRBJ1-1; no definite D call. Input material: blood. The TCR originated in a woman in her seventies with Graves' ophthalmopathy. CDR3 region: CASTKMENTEAFF. DNA for the CDR3: TGTGCCAGCACAAAGATGGAGAACACTGAAGCTTTCTTT.